The TCR beta chain under discussion was sequenced for a study of neoadjuvant nivolumab and ipilimumab in lung cancer. Study context: The combination arm added day-1 ipilimumab 1 mg/kg to nivolumab 3 mg/kg on days 1, 15, 29.

A note on this clone: Its antigen is currently unknown.

Study-wide points: Only a small number of samples underwent TCR sequencing. TCR richness and clonality were higher in tumors than adjacent uninvolved lung. From pretherapy to surgery, tumor richness and clonality rose with dual therapy.

TCRdb's table, derived via immunoSEQ multiplex PCR, lists solely in-frame clones and lacks some. The data show more than 25,000 clones, 76% seen once. CDR1 and CDR2 (germline): SGHAT, FQNNGV. CDR3 length equals 15 residues. V was pared by 1 base and J by 1 base, with 4 bases of the junction left unmatched. Here the sequenced sample was tumor tissue, taken after neoadjuvant nivolumab, alone or with ipilimumab, at or shortly before surgery. The receptor was isolated from an adult with non-small cell lung cancer. The rearrangement uses TRBV11-2 and TRBJ2-7; 7 bases line up with TRBD1. The CDR3 sequence is CASSLAGRGSYEQYF. CDR3 nucleotides: TGTGCCAGCAGCTTAGCAGGCAGGGGGTCCTACGAGCAGTACTTC.